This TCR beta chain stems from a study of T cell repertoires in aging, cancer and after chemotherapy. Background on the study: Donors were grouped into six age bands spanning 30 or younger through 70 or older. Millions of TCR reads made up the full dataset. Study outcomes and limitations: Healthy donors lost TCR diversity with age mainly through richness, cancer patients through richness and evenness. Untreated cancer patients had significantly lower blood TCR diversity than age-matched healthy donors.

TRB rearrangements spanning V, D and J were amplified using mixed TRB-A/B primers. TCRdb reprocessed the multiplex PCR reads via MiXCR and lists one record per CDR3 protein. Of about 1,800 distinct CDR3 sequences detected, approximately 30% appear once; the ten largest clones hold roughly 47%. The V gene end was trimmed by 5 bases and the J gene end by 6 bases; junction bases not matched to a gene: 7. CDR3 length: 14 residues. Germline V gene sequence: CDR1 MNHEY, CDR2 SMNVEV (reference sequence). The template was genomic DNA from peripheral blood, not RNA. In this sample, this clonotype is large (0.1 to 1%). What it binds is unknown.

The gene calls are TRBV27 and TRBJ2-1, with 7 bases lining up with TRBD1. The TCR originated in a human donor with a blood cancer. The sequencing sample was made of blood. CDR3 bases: TGTGCCAGCAGTCCAGGGGGTATGGGCAATGAGCAGTTCTTC. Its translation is CASSPGGMGNEQFF.